The rows below give T cell receptor beta chains drawn from one sample of a study of radiation and T cells in renal cell carcinoma. The data were produced by immunoSEQ multiplex PCR, yet TCRdb's version contains in-frame clones alone and is incomplete. Of around 17,000 clones in the sample, approximately 58% were seen once. The material sequenced was tumor tissue, taken from a patient whose treatment was nephrectomy without radiotherapy. These receptors all stem from a man aged 40-55 years with renal cell carcinoma. Each CDR3 is given without its conserved first and last residue. The order of the fields is V gene, CDR3 protein.

v_call: TRBV27; cdr3_aa: ASSPRTGNEQY
v_call: TRBV6-1; cdr3_aa: ASSEAPREQY
v_call: TRBV11-2; cdr3_aa: ASTQPRGRGTEAF
v_call: TRBV25-1; cdr3_aa: ASSVGQAGNTIY
v_call: TRBV5-1; cdr3_aa: ASSHKPGQGNSPLH
v_call: TRBV5-4; cdr3_aa: ASSYKIGTEAF
v_call: TRBV30; cdr3_aa: AWTGQRVNSPLH
v_call: TRBV5-5; cdr3_aa: ASSLVGGPYNEQF
v_call: TRBV7-2; cdr3_aa: ASSPTTGLQPQH
v_call: TRBV2; cdr3_aa: ASSDWRNQPQH
v_call: TRBV11-2; cdr3_aa: ASSSTGGGYT
v_call: TRBV30; cdr3_aa: ACNRGATEAF
v_call: TRBV6-6; cdr3_aa: ASSFAQGHEQF
v_call: TRBV4-1; cdr3_aa: ASNQRNTGELF
v_call: TRBV6-5; cdr3_aa: ASSHLGTVNNEQF
v_call: TRBV7-2; cdr3_aa: ASSLSRQNTEAF
v_call: TRBV15; cdr3_aa: ATSRDLANTEAF
v_call: TRBV7-2; cdr3_aa: ASSAGRQHH
v_call: TRBV6-5; cdr3_aa: ASSRALSNYGYT
v_call: TRBV5-1; cdr3_aa: ASSLGDRGTGELF
v_call: TRBV6-5; cdr3_aa: ASSRSNTNYGYT
v_call: TRBV4-2; cdr3_aa: ASSPRVSYEQY